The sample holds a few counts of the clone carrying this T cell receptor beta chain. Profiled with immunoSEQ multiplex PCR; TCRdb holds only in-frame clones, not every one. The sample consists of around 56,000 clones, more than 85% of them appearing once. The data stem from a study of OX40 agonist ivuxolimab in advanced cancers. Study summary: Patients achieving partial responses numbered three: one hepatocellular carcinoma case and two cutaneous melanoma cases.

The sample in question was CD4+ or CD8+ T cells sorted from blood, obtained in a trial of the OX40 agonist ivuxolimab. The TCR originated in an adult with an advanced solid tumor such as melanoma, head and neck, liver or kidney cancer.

The CDR3 bases are TGTGCCACCGGACAGGGAAATCAGCCCCAGCATTTT. Translation: CATGQGNQPQHF. The chain combines TRBV10-3 with TRBJ1-5; 8 nucleotides agree with TRBD1. The germline V gene has CDR1 ENHRY and CDR2 SYGVKD. V lost 10 bases, J lost 4 bases, and 3 bases stayed unmatched. The CDR3 is 12 residues long.